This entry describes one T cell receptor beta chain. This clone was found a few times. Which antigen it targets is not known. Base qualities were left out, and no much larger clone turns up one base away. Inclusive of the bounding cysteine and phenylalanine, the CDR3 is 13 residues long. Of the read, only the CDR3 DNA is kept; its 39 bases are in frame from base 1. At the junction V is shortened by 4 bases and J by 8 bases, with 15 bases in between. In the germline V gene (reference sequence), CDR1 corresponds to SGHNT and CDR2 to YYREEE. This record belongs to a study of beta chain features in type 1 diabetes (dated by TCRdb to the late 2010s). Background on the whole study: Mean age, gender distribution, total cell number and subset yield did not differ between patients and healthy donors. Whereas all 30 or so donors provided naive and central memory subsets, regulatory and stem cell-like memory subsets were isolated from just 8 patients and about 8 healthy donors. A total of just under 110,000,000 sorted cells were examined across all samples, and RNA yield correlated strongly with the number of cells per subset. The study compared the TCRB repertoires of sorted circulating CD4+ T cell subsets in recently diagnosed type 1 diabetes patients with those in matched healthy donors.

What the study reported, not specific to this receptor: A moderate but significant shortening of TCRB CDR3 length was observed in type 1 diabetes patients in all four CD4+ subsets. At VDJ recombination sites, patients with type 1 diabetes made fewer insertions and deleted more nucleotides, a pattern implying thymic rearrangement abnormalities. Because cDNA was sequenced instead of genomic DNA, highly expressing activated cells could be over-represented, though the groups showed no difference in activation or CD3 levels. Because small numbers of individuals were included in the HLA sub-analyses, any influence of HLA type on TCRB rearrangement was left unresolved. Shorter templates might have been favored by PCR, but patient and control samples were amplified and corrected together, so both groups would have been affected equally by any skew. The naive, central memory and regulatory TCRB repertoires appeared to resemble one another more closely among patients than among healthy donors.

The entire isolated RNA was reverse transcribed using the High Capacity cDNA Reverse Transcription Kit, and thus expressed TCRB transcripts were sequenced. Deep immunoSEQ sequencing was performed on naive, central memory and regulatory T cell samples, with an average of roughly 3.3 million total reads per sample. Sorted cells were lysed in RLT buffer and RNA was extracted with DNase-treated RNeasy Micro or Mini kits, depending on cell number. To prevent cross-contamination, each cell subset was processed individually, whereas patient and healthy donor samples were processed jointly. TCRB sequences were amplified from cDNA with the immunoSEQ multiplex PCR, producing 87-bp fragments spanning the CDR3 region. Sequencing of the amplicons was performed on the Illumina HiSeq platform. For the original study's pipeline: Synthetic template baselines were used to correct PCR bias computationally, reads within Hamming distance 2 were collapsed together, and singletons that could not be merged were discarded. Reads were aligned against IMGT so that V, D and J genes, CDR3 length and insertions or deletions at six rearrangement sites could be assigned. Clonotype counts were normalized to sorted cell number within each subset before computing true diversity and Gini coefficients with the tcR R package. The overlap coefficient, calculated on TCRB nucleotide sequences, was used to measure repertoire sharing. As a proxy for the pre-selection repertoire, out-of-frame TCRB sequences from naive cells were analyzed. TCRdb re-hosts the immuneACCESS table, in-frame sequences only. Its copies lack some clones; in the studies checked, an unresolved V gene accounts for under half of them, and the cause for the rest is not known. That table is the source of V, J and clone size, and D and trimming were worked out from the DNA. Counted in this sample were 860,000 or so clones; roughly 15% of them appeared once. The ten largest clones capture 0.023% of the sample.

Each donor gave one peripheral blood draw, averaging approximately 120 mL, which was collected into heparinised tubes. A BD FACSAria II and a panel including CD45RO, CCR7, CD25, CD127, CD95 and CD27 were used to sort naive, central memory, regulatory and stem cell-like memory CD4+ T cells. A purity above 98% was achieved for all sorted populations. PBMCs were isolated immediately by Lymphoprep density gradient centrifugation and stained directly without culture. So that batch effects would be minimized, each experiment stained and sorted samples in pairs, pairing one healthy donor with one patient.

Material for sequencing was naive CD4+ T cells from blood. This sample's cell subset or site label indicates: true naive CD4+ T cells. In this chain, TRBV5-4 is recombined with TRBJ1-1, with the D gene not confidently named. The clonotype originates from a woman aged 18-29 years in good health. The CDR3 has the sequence CASSQDGRGEAFF. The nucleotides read TGTGCCAGCAGCCAGGATGGACGGGGAGAAGCTTTCTTT.